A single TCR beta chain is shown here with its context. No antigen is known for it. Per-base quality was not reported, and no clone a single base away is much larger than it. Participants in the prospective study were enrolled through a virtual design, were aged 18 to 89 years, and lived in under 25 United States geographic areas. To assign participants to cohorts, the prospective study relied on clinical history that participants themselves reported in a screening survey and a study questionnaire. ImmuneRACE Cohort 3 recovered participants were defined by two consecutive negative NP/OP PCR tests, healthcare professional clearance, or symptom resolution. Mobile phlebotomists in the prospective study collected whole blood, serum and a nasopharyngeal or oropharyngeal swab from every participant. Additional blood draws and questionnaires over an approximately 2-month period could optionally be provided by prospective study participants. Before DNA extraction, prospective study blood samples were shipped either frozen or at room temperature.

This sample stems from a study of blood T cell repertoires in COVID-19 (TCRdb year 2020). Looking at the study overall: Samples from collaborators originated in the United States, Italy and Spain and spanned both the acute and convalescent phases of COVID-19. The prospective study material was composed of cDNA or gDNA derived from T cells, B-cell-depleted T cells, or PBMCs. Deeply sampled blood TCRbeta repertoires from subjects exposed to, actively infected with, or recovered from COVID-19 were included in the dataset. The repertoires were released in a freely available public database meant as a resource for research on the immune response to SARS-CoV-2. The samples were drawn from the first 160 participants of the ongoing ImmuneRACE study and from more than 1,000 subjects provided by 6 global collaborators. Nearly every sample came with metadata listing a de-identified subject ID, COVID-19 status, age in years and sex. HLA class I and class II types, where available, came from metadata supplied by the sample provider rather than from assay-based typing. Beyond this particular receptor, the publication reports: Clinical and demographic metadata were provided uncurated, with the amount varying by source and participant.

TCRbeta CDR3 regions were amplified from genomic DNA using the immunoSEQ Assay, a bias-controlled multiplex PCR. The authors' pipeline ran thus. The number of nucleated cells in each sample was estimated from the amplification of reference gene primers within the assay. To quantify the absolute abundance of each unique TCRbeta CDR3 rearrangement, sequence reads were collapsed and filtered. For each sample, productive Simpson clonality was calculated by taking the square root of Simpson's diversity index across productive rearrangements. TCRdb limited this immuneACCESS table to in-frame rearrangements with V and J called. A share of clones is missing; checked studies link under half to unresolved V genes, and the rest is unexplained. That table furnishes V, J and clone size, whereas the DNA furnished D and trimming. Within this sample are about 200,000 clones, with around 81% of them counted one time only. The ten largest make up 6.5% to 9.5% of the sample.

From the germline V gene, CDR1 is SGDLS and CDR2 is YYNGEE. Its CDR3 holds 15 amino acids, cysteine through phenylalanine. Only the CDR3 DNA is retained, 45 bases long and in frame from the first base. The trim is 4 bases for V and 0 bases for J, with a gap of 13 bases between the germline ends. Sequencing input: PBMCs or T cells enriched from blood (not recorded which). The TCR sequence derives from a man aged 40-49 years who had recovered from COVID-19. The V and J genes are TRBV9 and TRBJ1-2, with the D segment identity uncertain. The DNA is TGTGCCAGCAGCACCTCATCGGTGACTAACTATGGCTACACCTTC. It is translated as CASSTSSVTNYGYTF.